This T cell receptor beta chain was recorded in a study of identical twins. Overall study findings and caveats: Cross-sectional statistics, not tracking of the same donors, supported the conclusions.

TCRdb independently ran MiXCR on the 5' RACE reads; one entry per CDR3 protein. The sample has 1,800,000 or so distinct CDR3 sequences, less than 35% seen once. This clonotype was counted a few times. As yet, its antigen is unknown. This CDR3 is 14 amino acids long. From germline, CDR1 is KGHDR and CDR2 SFDVKD. V lost 1 base and J 4 bases, leaving 9 bases between the germline ends. The chain carries TRBV24-1 and TRBJ1-2, with D uncertain. This clonotype originated in a newborn girl in good health. The sample consisted of cord blood. The CDR3 sequence is CATSDFERSYGYTF. CDR3 nucleotide sequence: TGTGCCACCAGTGATTTTGAACGGAGCTATGGCTACACCTTC.